Listed here is a single T cell receptor beta chain. Its antigen is currently unknown. The data belong to a study of blood T cells in healthy people across ages. Study-wide points: Expanded clonotype shifts may have been confounded, as the donors had an unknown CMV status. Age showed a roughly linear inverse relationship with TCR beta diversity per million T cells.

PCR was performed a second time for about 7 to 12 cycles using a sample-barcoded 5' primer and a J-beta primer mix. Each cDNA molecule received a tag from a template-switch adaptor that had 12 random nucleotides. TCRdb reprocessed the 5' RACE reads with MiXCR, giving one entry per CDR3 protein. This table holds about 670,000 distinct CDR3 sequences, about 50% found once. The V and J ends lost 5 bases and 9 bases respectively, with 10 bases between them. From germline, CDR1 is MDHEN and CDR2 SYDVKM. This CDR3 is 11 amino acids long. The individuals who served as donors were healthy Caucasians living in Russia, aged about 6 to 90.

The material sequenced was blood. The rearrangement links TRBV28 to TRBJ1-1; D unresolved. The sequence derives from a woman over 75 in good health. CDR3 residues: CASSIGQKAFF. For the CDR3, the DNA is TGTGCCAGCAGTATCGGGCAGAAAGCTTTCTTT. Supplemented by reference TRBV28 and TRBJ1-1, the full variable domain reads DVKVTQSSRYLVKRTGEKVFLECVQDMDHENMFWYRQDPGLGLRLIYFSYDVKMKEKGDIPEGYSVSREKKERFSLILESASTNQTSMYLCASSIGQKAFFGQGTRLTVV.